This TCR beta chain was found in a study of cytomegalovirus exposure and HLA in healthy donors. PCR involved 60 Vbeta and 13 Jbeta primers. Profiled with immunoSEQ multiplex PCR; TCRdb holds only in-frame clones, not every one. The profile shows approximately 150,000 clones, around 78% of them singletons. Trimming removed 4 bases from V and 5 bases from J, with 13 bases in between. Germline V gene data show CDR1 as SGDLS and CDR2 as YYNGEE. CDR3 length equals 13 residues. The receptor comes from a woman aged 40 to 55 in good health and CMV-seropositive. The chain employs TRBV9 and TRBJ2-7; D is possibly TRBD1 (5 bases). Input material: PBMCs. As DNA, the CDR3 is TGTGCCAGCAGCCCACAGGTTATCCACGAGCAGTACTTC. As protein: CASSPQVIHEQYF.